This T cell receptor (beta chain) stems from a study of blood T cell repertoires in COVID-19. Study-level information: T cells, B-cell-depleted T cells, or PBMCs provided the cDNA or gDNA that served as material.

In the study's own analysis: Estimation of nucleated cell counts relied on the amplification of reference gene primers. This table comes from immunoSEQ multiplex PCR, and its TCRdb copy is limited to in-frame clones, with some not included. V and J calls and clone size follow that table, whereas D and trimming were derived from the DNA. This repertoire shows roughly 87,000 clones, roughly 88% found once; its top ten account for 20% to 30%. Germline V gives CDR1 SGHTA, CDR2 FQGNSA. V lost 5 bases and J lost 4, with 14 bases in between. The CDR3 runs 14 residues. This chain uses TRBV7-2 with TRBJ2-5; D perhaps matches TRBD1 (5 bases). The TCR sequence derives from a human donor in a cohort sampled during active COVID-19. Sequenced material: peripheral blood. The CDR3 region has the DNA TGTGCCAGCAGCCGCGGTAAAGGGGCAGAGACCCAGTACTTC. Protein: CASSRGKGAETQYF. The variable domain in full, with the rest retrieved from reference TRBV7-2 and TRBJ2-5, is GAGVSQSPSNKVTEKGKDVELRCDPISGHTALYWYRQSLGQGLEFLIYFQGNSAPDKSGLPSDRFSAERTGGSVSTLTIQRTQQEDSAVYLCASSRGKGAETQYFGPGTRLLVL.